The 31 T cell receptor beta chains given below trace back to one sample, sequenced in a study of T cells in women clearing cervical HPV infection. The data were produced by immunoSEQ multiplex PCR, yet TCRdb's version contains in-frame clones alone and is incomplete. The sample's table shows 34,000 or so clones. Sequencing input: blood buffy coat. Every receptor here comes from a woman between 18 and 75 years old with a cervical HPV16 infection that either progressed to CIN3+ or cleared (not recorded which).

Notes on this clone: The sequenced fragment ends 3 residues before the CDR3 boundary, so the rest is inferred from the germline J gene. The sample contains more than one DNA sequence encoding this CDR3. The rearrangement joins TRBV5-1 to TRBJ1-1, with 7 nucleotides matching TRBD1. Germline values: CDR1 SGHRS, CDR2 YFSETQ. This CDR3 region has 13 residues. CDR3 in amino acids: CASSSYGQAPAFF. The sequenced CDR3 bases are TGCGCCAGCAGCTCATATGGACAGGCGCCA.

For this clone: The read terminates 3 residues ahead of where the CDR3 ends, so the germline J gene completes it. The chain combines TRBV7-2 with TRBJ1-1, with D possibly being TRBD1 (6 bases). This CDR3 contains 13 residues. Germline V gives CDR1 SGHTA, CDR2 FQGNSA. CDR3: CASSLGAVVEAFF. The part of the CDR3 DNA that was read is TGTGCCAGCAGCTTGGGGGCGGTAGTAGAA.

Points on this clone: The read ends 3 residues before the CDR3 terminus; that terminus is restored from the germline J gene. This chain links TRBV30 with TRBJ1-1; D is undetermined. The CDR3 sequence is 14 residues long. Germline V CDR1 and CDR2: GTSNPN, SVGIG (reference sequence). The V end was cut by 5 bases, the J end by 1 base, with 14 bases between. The sequenced CDR3 bases are TGTGCCTGGTCCTTCGAGACACCGAACACTGAA. Translating it yields CAWSFETPNTE. In full, the CDR3 is CAWSFETPNTEAFF.

Comment on this clone: The read ends 3 residues before the CDR3 terminus; that terminus is restored from the germline J gene. The V and J genes are TRBV19 and TRBJ2-3, with TRBD1 matching over 9 bases. Germline V CDR1 and CDR2: LNHDA, SQIVND (reference sequence). V was pared by 3 bases and J by 0 bases, with 16 bases of the junction left unmatched. The CDR3 consists of 20 residues. This CDR3 reads CASSIYHIADRGSSTDTQYF. Incomplete CDR3 DNA: TGTGCCAGTAGTATTTACCATATCGCGGACAGGGGATCTAGCACAGATACG.

On this clone: The CDR3 end is not reached by the read, which stops 3 residues before it; the germline J gene fills it in. The chain combines TRBV19 with TRBJ1-2; the D gene is possibly TRBD1 (5 bases). CDR3 length: 15 residues. The germline V gene has CDR1 LNHDA and CDR2 SQIVND (reference sequence). CDR3 bases read: TGTGCCAGTAGTATAGATCGGCAGGGTCCCAATGAC. This translates into CASSIDRQGPND. The whole CDR3 sequence is CASSIDRQGPNDYTF.

CDR3 DNA, as far as it was read: TGTGCCAGCAGCTCGGACAGGGGGCGCGGC. It is translated as CASSSDRGRG. The entire CDR3 is CASSSDRGRGYTF. V gene TRBV7-2 combines with J gene TRBJ1-2, with 11 bases identical to TRBD1. From the germline J gene comes the end of the CDR3, since the read stops 3 residues before it. The CDR3 covers 13 residues. Germline values: CDR1 SGHTA, CDR2 FQGNSA.

Of note for this clone: The CDR3 goes on 3 residues after the read ends, and that part is filled in from the germline J gene. This chain links TRBV5-1 with TRBJ1-1, with D uncertain. CDR1 is SGHRS, CDR2 YFSETQ, per germline. V was clipped by 0 bases and J by 1 base, with 10 bases between them. The CDR3 spans 15 residues. CDR3 DNA (partial): TGCGCCAGCAGCTTGGTCCCAGGCAAGAACACTGAA. It yields the protein CASSLVPGKNTE. The entire CDR3 reads CASSLVPGKNTEAFF.

Points on this clone: Read sequence stops 3 residues before the CDR3 end, and the germline J gene provides the missing end. The chain uses TRBV30 and TRBJ1-6; TRBD1 matches 9 bases. The CDR3 sequence is 13 residues long. Per germline, CDR1 GTSNPN and CDR2 SVGIG (reference sequence). Losses at the gene ends were 5 bases for V and 7 bases for J; bases not matched to a gene: 3. CDR3 protein: CAWDRGINSPLHF. The part of the CDR3 DNA that was read is TGTGCCTGGGACAGGGGGATCAATTCACCC.

A remark on this clone: The observed sequence ends 3 residues before the CDR3 terminus, with the missing tail filled in from the germline J gene. The J gene is TRBJ1-2, the V gene TRBV19; 10 bases align to TRBD1. From germline, CDR1 is LNHDA and CDR2 SQIVND (reference sequence). This CDR3 contains 16 residues. This chain's CDR3 is CASSGRGQGYVNDYTF. Incomplete CDR3 DNA: TGTGCCAGTAGTGGACGGGGACAGGGGTACGTGAATGAC. Complete variable domain (other parts from reference TRBV19 and TRBJ1-2): DGGITQSPKYLFRKEGQNVTLSCEQNLNHDAMYWYRQDPGQGLRLIYYSQIVNDFQKGDIAEGYSVSREKKESFPLTVTSAQKNPTAFYLCASSGRGQGYVNDYTFGSGTRLTVV.

As regards this clone: With the read ending 3 residues before the CDR3 end, the germline J gene is used to fill in that end. The gene calls are TRBV19 and TRBJ1-5; D is perhaps TRBD1 (6 bases). CDR3 size: 16 residues. V shed 2 bases and J shed 0 bases, with 11 bases lying between them. Germline loops: CDR1 LNHDA, CDR2 SQIVND (reference sequence). The CDR3 reads CASSISGGLSNQPQHF. The CDR3 bases that were read are TGTGCCAGTAGTATATCCGGGGGGCTTAGCAATCAGCCC.

On this clone: The read is 3 residues too short to cover the CDR3 end, so that end is filled in from the germline J gene. The chain employs TRBV2 and TRBJ1-2, with 8 bases lining up with TRBD1. The CDR3 is 13 residues long. V was clipped by 3 bases and J by 3 bases; unmatched bases: 0. Germline CDR1 and CDR2: SNHLY and FYNNEI. CDR3 DNA, as far as it was read: TGTGCCAGCAGTGAGGGACAGGACTATGGC. Its translation: CASSEGQDYG. The whole CDR3 protein reads CASSEGQDYGYTF.

As for this clone: The observed sequence ends 3 residues before the CDR3 terminus, with the missing tail filled in from the germline J gene. The chain uses TRBV5-4 and TRBJ1-2; 7 bases agree with TRBD1. The CDR3 totals 13 residues. The junction had 3 bases not matched to a gene; V was cut back by 1 base and J by 6 bases. CDR1 is SGHNT and CDR2 is YYREEE in the germline V gene (reference sequence). The sequenced CDR3 bases are TGTGCCAGCAGCTTGACAGGGGTTGATGGC. The encoded protein is CASSLTGVDG. The whole CDR3 sequence reads CASSLTGVDGYTF.

Remarks on this clone: The read gets to within 3 residues of the CDR3 end, and the germline J gene fills in the rest. The genes are TRBV7-9 and TRBJ2-2; D unclear. CDR1 and CDR2 (germline): SEHNR, FQNEAQ (reference sequence). V lost 8 bases and J 7 bases, leaving 8 bases between the germline ends. The CDR3 is 11 amino acids. The sequenced part of the CDR3 DNA is TGTGCCAGCCCCCAGAACGGGGAG. Translating gives CASPQNGE. The whole CDR3 protein reads CASPQNGELFF. Complete variable domain (other parts from reference TRBV7-9 and TRBJ2-2): DTGVSQNPRHKITKRGQNVTFRCDPISEHNRLYWYRQTLGQGPEFLTYFQNEAQLEKSRLLSDRFSAERPKGSFSTLEIQRTEQGDSAMYLCASPQNGELFFGEGSRLTVL.

A remark on this clone: Read coverage stops 3 residues before the CDR3 terminus; the germline J gene supplies the remainder. The chain combines TRBV5-5 with TRBJ2-3; no firm D call. The ends were cut back, 0 bases at V and 5 bases at J, with 13 bases in the middle. The CDR3 is 15 amino acids. Germline V gene sequence: CDR1 SGHKS, CDR2 YYEKEE (reference sequence). This CDR3 is CASSLELGRGDTQYF. Partial CDR3 DNA: TGTGCCAGCAGCTTGGAACTGGGCCGTGGAGATACG.

On this clone itself: From the germline J gene comes the end of the CDR3, since the read stops 3 residues before it. The rearrangement links TRBV5-1 to TRBJ2-6; 9 nucleotides line up with TRBD1. The J segment lost 0 bases and the V segment lost 6 bases, leaving 7 bases of the junction unmatched. The CDR3 is 17 amino acids. Germline V gene data show CDR1 as SGHRS and CDR2 as YFSETQ. CDR3 protein: CASTTGTGSSGANVLTF. CDR3 DNA (partial): TGCGCCAGCACCACCGGGACAGGGAGCTCTGGGGCCAACGTC.

About this clone itself: The read falls 3 residues short of the CDR3 end, and the missing part is taken from the germline J gene. This sequence joins TRBV12-3 or TRBV12-4 and TRBJ1-1; TRBD1 matches 8 bases. There are 12 residues in the CDR3. Unmatched junction bases numbered 3, after V lost 6 bases and J lost 6 bases. Incomplete CDR3 DNA: TGTGCCAGCAGAGCGGACAGGGCTGAA. Translated, it gives CASRADRAE. The full CDR3 reads CASRADRAEAFF.

Concerning this clone itself: Read data end 3 residues before the CDR3 end; the end is taken from the germline J gene. The chain recombines TRBV19 with TRBJ1-4; 8 bases agree with TRBD1. V was pared by 4 bases and J by 7 bases, with 11 bases of the junction left unmatched. CDR3 size: 16 residues. Germline V gene lookup returns CDR1 LNHDA and CDR2 SQIVND (reference sequence). The DNA read from the CDR3 is TGTGCCAGTAGTAACGACAGGGGAGGAGGAGGTGAAAAA. This sequence encodes CASSNDRGGGGEK. The whole CDR3 is CASSNDRGGGGEKLFF.

A word on this clone: Read data end 3 residues before the CDR3 end; the end is taken from the germline J gene. The rearrangement uses TRBV7-1 and TRBJ2-1; D possibly corresponds to TRBD1 (6 bases). TRBV7-1 falls under the ORF class, with uncertain function. The CDR3 contains 20 residues. Trimming removed 2 bases from V and 0 bases from J, with 23 bases in between. The CDR3 reads CASSSSLVTGLISSYNEQFF. CDR3 DNA (partial): TGTGCCAGCAGCTCATCCTTAGTCACAGGGCTGATAAGCTCCTACAATGAG.

Comments on this clone: Read coverage stops 3 residues before the CDR3 terminus; the germline J gene supplies the remainder. The chain is built from TRBV5-1 and TRBJ2-7, with 7 bases fitting TRBD1. CDR1 and CDR2 (germline): SGHRS, YFSETQ. The CDR3 runs 14 residues. J was trimmed by 2 bases and V by 4 bases; bases with no gene match: 6. This CDR3 is CASSLGGTPYEQYF. CDR3 bases read: TGCGCCAGCAGCCTAGGGGGCACCCCCTACGAG. Variable domain in full (rest from reference TRBV5-1 and TRBJ2-7): KAGVTQTPRYLIKTRGQQVTLSCSPISGHRSVSWYQQTPGQGLQFLFEYFSETQRNKGNFPGRFSGRQFSNSRSEMNVSTLELGDSALYLCASSLGGTPYEQYFGPGTRLTVT.

On this clone itself: The DNA ends 3 residues before the CDR3 does, and the rest of the CDR3 is filled in from the germline J gene. The rearrangement links TRBV24-1 to TRBJ2-7, with D tentatively TRBD1 (6 bases). The CDR3 runs 13 residues. CDR1 and CDR2 (germline): KGHDR, SFDVKD. V lost 1 base to trimming and J lost 4 bases, with 7 bases between them. The DNA read from the CDR3 is TGTGCCACCAGTGATTTCACAGGGTACGAG. It is translated as CATSDFTGYE. In full, the CDR3 reads CATSDFTGYEQYF.

In the case of this clone: Read coverage stops 3 residues before the CDR3 terminus; the germline J gene supplies the remainder. The chain links TRBV20-1 to TRBJ2-3; D not resolved. The CDR3 covers 12 residues. The germline gives CDR1 DFQATT, CDR2 SNEGSKA (reference sequence). CDR3: CSASPYPETQYF. The CDR3 bases that were read are TGCAGTGCTAGCCCCTACCCCGAGACG.

Points on this clone: The read ends 3 residues before the CDR3 terminus; that terminus is restored from the germline J gene. V usage is TRBV20-1 and J usage is TRBJ2-1; the match to TRBD2 covers 11 bases. The CDR3 has 17 residues. The V gene end was trimmed by 2 bases and the J gene end by 4 bases; junction bases not matched to a gene: 10. Germline values: CDR1 DFQATT, CDR2 SNEGSKA (reference sequence). The CDR3: CSARRGAGTSGYNEQFF. CDR3 DNA, as far as it was read: TGCAGTGCTAGAAGAGGCGCCGGGACTAGCGGTTACAATGAG.

Note on this clone: With the read ending 3 residues before the CDR3 end, the germline J gene is used to fill in that end. The chain couples TRBV19 to TRBJ1-4; weak D call: TRBD1 (5 bases). This CDR3 has 15 amino acids. CDR1 and CDR2 (germline): LNHDA, SQIVND (reference sequence). This chain's CDR3 is CASSMRGLRNSPLFF. The CDR3 bases that were read are TGTGCCAGTAGTATGAGGGGTCTTCGAAATTCACCA.

Note on this clone: A read error may account for a junction end that differs from germline. From the germline J gene comes the end of the CDR3, since the read stops 3 residues before it. V usage is TRBV11-3 and J usage is TRBJ2-3; D unclear. CDR3 length equals 12 residues. CDR1 SGHNT and CDR2 YENEEA come from the germline V gene. CDR3: CASSLDSDTQYF. Incomplete CDR3 DNA: TGTGCCAGCAGCCTAGACTCAGATACG.

On this clone: The read ends 3 residues early relative to the CDR3; the germline J gene fills the gap. This chain connects TRBV2 to TRBJ1-5; 8 positions agree with TRBD1. V lost 7 bases to trimming and J lost 5 bases; unmatched junction nucleotides: 7. This CDR3 has 14 residues. Per germline, CDR1 SNHLY and CDR2 FYNNEI. CDR3 region: CASKIDRGHQPQHF. CDR3 bases read: TGTGCCAGCAAAATCGACAGGGGCCATCAGCCC. Complete variable domain (other parts from reference TRBV2 and TRBJ1-5): EPEVTQTPSHQVTQMGQEVILRCVPISNHLYFYWYRQILGQKVEFLVSFYNNEISEKSEIFDDQFSVERPDGSNFTLKIRSTKLEDSAMYFCASKIDRGHQPQHFGDGTRLSIL.

Remarks on this clone: The read is 3 residues too short to cover the CDR3 end, so that end is filled in from the germline J gene. The genes are TRBV30 and TRBJ2-3; unclear D gene. Between the trimmed V and J ends, which lost 5 bases and 5 bases, there was a span of 11 bases. The germline CDR1 and CDR2 sequences are GTSNPN and SVGIG (reference sequence). The CDR3 has 12 amino acids. CDR3 sequence: CAWSPTVDTQYF. The DNA read from the CDR3 is TGTGCCTGGTCGCCGACTGTAGATACG.

On this clone itself: The CDR3 goes on 3 residues after the read ends, and that part is filled in from the germline J gene. This sequence joins TRBV2 and TRBJ2-3; 7 nucleotides match TRBD2. The CDR3 is made up of 14 amino acids. Germline assignment: CDR1 SNHLY and CDR2 FYNNEI. The CDR3 region is CASSETLAKETQYF. The CDR3 DNA, read in part, is TGTGCCAGCAGCGAAACACTAGCGAAAGAGACG.

As to this clone: The DNA ends 3 residues before the CDR3 does, and the rest of the CDR3 is filled in from the germline J gene. This chain uses TRBV30 with TRBJ1-5, with TRBD1 matching 10 bases. The CDR3 is made up of 14 amino acids. J lost 2 bases, V lost 3 bases, and 1 base had no gene match. Per germline, CDR1 GTSNPN and CDR2 SVGIG (reference sequence). The chain's CDR3 is CAWRGTGGNQPQHF. The part of the CDR3 DNA that was read is TGTGCCTGGAGGGGGACAGGGGGCAATCAGCCC.

A remark on this clone: The CDR3 end falls 3 residues outside the read, so it is completed with the germline J gene. J is TRBJ2-7 and V is TRBV30; D ambiguous. Germline V gene data show CDR1 as GTSNPN and CDR2 as SVGIG (reference sequence). There are 11 residues in the CDR3. Trimming left V 6 bases short and J 4 bases short, with 10 bases between. This chain's CDR3 is CACYGSYEQYF. The part of the CDR3 DNA that was read is TGTGCCTGCTACGGGTCTTACGAG.

Concerning this clone: The observed sequence ends 3 residues before the CDR3 terminus, with the missing tail filled in from the germline J gene. The chain has TRBV5-6 and TRBJ2-4; D call uncertain. CDR1 is SGHDT, CDR2 YYEEEE, per germline. The CDR3 has 14 residues. CDR3 amino acids: CASSPNDFNYGQYF. Partial CDR3 DNA: TGTGCCAGCAGCCCAAATGATTTTAACTATGGT.

To note about this clone: The CDR3 end lies 3 residues beyond the end of the read and is filled in from the germline J gene. V is TRBV5-1 and J is TRBJ2-5, with 12 bases fitting TRBD2. The CDR3 extends over 16 amino acids. Trimming took 2 bases from V and 1 from J; bases not matched to a gene: 3. CDR1 is SGHRS, CDR2 YFSETQ, per germline. The CDR3 sequence: CASSFTSGGSQETQYF. The CDR3 DNA, read in part, is TGCGCCAGCAGCTTCACTAGCGGGGGGTCCCAAGAGACC.